This entry lists 20 T cell receptor beta chains sequenced from one sample in a study of blood T cell repertoires in COVID-19. Profiling relied on immunoSEQ multiplex PCR, and the TCRdb table lists in-frame clones only, not all of them. The sample lists approximately 68,000 clones, 65% to 90% occurring once. Sample: peripheral blood. These receptor sequences come from a woman aged 55-69 years with acute or convalescent COVID-19.

This clone was recorded once. V gene TRBV9 combines with J gene TRBJ1-3; D uncertain. Germline V gene lookup returns CDR1 SGDLS and CDR2 YYNGEE. Deletions cut 3 bases from V and 3 bases from J, with 7 bases between. The CDR3 runs 13 residues. CDR3 DNA: TGTGCCAGCAGCGCCGCGGTTGGAAACACCATATATTTT. Amino acid sequence: CASSAAVGNTIYF.

The V call is TRBV7-9, the J call TRBJ2-1, with 7 positions matching TRBD1. The ends lost 4 bases at V and 7 bases at J; junction bases unmatched: 4. Germline-derived CDR1 and CDR2 are SEHNR and FQNEAQ (reference sequence). CDR3 length equals 13 residues. The CDR3 coding sequence is TGTGCCAGCAGCTGGGGACAGAAAAATGAGCAGTTCTTC. It specifies CASSWGQKNEQFF.

V is TRBV19 and J is TRBJ2-7, with a weak D call TRBD1 (6 bases). This CDR3 spans 12 amino acids. Germline-derived CDR1 and CDR2 are LNHDA and SQIVND (reference sequence). V shed 5 bases and J shed 3 bases, with 8 bases lying between them. The CDR3 loop reads CASSGGGYEQYF. DNA for the CDR3: TGTGCCAGTAGTGGGGGCGGCTACGAGCAGTACTTC.

The rearrangement joins TRBV11-2 to TRBJ2-1; D perhaps matches TRBD1 (5 bases). Germline-derived CDR1 and CDR2 are SGHAT and FQNNGV. V shed 4 bases and J shed 6 bases, with 16 bases lying between them. The CDR3 covers 15 residues. CDR3 in amino acids: CASSSHQGALNEQFF. CDR3 nucleotide sequence: TGTGCCAGCAGCTCCCACCAAGGGGCGCTCAATGAGCAGTTCTTC. Drawing the rest from reference TRBV11-2 and TRBJ2-1, the complete variable domain is EAGVAQSPRYKIIEKRQSVAFWCNPISGHATLYWYQQILGQGPKLLIQFQNNGVVDDSQLPKDRFSAERLKGVDSTLKIQPAKLEDSAVYLCASSSHQGALNEQFFGPGTRLTVL.

The chain employs TRBV12-3 or TRBV12-4 and TRBJ1-1; D remains ambiguous. The CDR3 is 12 residues long. Trimming stripped 3 bases from V and 4 bases from J, with 6 bases between. The CDR3 nucleotides are TGTGCCAGCAGTTTTTGGAGCACTGAAGCTTTCTTT. The encoded protein is CASSFWSTEAFF.

The V and J genes are TRBV20-1 and TRBJ2-5; weak D call: TRBD1 (6 bases). The length of the CDR3 is 13 residues. The germline gives CDR1 DFQATT, CDR2 SNEGSKA (reference sequence). Trimming cost V 3 bases and J 5 bases, with 13 bases left between them. CDR3 protein: CSASPGTGETQYF. CDR3 bases: TGCAGTGCTAGTCCGGGTACAGGGGAGACCCAGTACTTC.

This sequence joins TRBV10-2 and TRBJ2-7; D perhaps matches TRBD2 (6 bases). This CDR3 spans 13 amino acids. In germline, CDR1 is WSHSY, CDR2 SAAADI. V lost 5 bases to trimming and J lost 4 bases, with 12 bases between them. This CDR3 is CASSTGGQYEQYF. CDR3 in DNA: TGCGCCAGCAGTACCGGGGGTCAATACGAGCAGTACTTC.

The rearrangement joins TRBV25-1 to TRBJ1-6, with no clear D. CDR1 and CDR2 (germline): MGHDK, SYGVNS. V shed 8 bases and J shed 4 bases, with 12 bases lying between them. The CDR3 is 14 residues long. The CDR3 DNA is TGTGCCAGCGACGAGGGATCGTATAATTCACCCCTCCACTTT. It encodes CASDEGSYNSPLHF.

This chain links TRBV5-6 with TRBJ2-2; the D gene is possibly TRBD2 (6 bases). Trimming shortened V by 1 base and J by 9 bases, and 10 bases separated the two germline ends. This CDR3 contains 13 residues. Germline assignment: CDR1 SGHDT and CDR2 YYEEEE. Written as DNA, the CDR3 is TGTGCCAGCAGCTTGCGCGGGGCGCGGGAGCTGTTTTTT. Translated: CASSLRGARELFF. Filled out from reference TRBV5-6 and TRBJ2-2, the complete variable domain reads DAGVTQSPTHLIKTRGQQVTLRCSPKSGHDTVSWYQQALGQGPQFIFQYYEEEERQRGNFPDRFSGHQFPNYSSELNVNALLLGDSALYLCASSLRGARELFFGEGSRLTVL.

The CDR3 region is CASRYRDRGSQPQHF. For the CDR3, the DNA is TGTGCCAGCAGGTACCGGGACAGGGGTAGTCAGCCCCAGCATTTT. This sequence joins TRBV6-2 or TRBV6-3 and TRBJ1-5; TRBD1 agrees at 10 bases. With 6 bases clipped from V and 6 bases from J, the junction kept 8 bases outside the gene matches. This CDR3 is built from 15 residues. CDR1 is MNHEY, CDR2 SVGEGT, per germline.

This rearrangement joins TRBV10-1 to TRBJ1-1; perhaps TRBD1 as D (5 bases). V was pared by 7 bases and J by 1 base, with 16 bases between. This CDR3 contains 15 residues. CDR1 is WNHNN, CDR2 SYGVQD, per germline (reference sequence). CDR3 loop: CASTRKWTPNTEAFF. The CDR3 nucleotides read TGCGCCAGCACCAGAAAATGGACACCGAACACTGAAGCTTTCTTT.

This rearrangement joins TRBV7-9 to TRBJ2-5; D might be TRBD1 (6 bases). V lost 1 base and J 5 bases, leaving 11 bases between the germline ends. Germline CDR1 SEHNR, CDR2 FQNEAQ (reference sequence). The CDR3 sequence is 14 residues long. The CDR3 bases are TGTGCCAGCAGCTTAGGCAGGGGTGATGAGACCCAGTACTTC. It codes for CASSLGRGDETQYF.

In its sample, this clone was seen once. CDR3 region: CASGLPSTSGGARRHNEQFF. Here the CDR3 DNA reads TGTGCTAGTGGTTTGCCCTCGACTAGCGGGGGGGCCAGGCGCCACAATGAGCAGTTCTTC. The rearrangement joins TRBV12-5 to TRBJ2-1, with TRBD2 matching over 14 bases. The V and J ends lost 2 bases and 5 bases, in that order; junction bases with no gene match: 14. The CDR3 has 20 residues. Germline-derived CDR1 and CDR2 are LGHNT and FRNRAP.

The chain couples TRBV7-9 to TRBJ1-1, with 9 positions matching TRBD1. The germline V gene has CDR1 SEHNR and CDR2 FQNEAQ (reference sequence). The junction had 11 bases not matched to a gene; V was cut back by 5 bases and J by 4 bases. The CDR3 has 16 amino acids. CDR3 region: CASSVGQGRIGTEAFF. In DNA form, the CDR3 reads TGTGCCAGCAGCGTAGGACAGGGGAGGATTGGCACTGAAGCTTTCTTT.

The rearrangement links TRBV7-3 to TRBJ1-1; no reliable D call. V was trimmed by 3 bases and J by 2 bases, leaving 10 bases between them. Germline V gene lookup returns CDR1 SGHTA and CDR2 FQGTGA. This CDR3 is built from 14 residues. CDR3 residues: CASSFRHLNTEAFF. In DNA form, the CDR3 reads TGTGCCAGCAGCTTCCGACACCTTAACACTGAAGCTTTCTTT. Using reference TRBV7-3 and TRBJ1-1 for the parts outside the CDR3, the full variable domain is GAGVSQTPSNKVTEKGKYVELRCDPISGHTALYWYRQSLGQGPEFLIYFQGTGAADDSGLPNDRFFAVRPEGSVSTLKIQRTERGDSAVYLCASSFRHLNTEAFFGQGTRLTVV.

Ten or more counts support this clone. The rearrangement links TRBV19 to TRBJ2-6; 10 bases agree with TRBD1. Unmatched junction bases numbered 10, after V lost 9 bases and J lost 2 bases. This CDR3 is 17 amino acids long. The germline V gene encodes CDR1 LNHDA and CDR2 SQIVND (reference sequence). The CDR3 protein is CAREAGTGDPGANVLTF. The CDR3 DNA reads TGTGCCAGAGAAGCCGGGACAGGGGATCCTGGGGCCAACGTCCTGACTTTC.

The V gene is TRBV29-1, the J gene TRBJ1-2, with TRBD1 as a possible D gene (6 bases). Germline V gene lookup returns CDR1 SQVTM and CDR2 ANQGSEA. V was trimmed by 6 bases and J by 8 bases, leaving 13 bases between them. The CDR3 runs 11 residues. The CDR3 sequence is CSVHGGGGYTF. The CDR3 DNA is TGCAGCGTCCACGGGGGGGGCGGCTACACCTTC.

Of note for this clone: One end of the junction varies from germline; a read error may be responsible. CDR3 nucleotide sequence: TGTGCCAGCGGTGAGGGGAGGTATCAGCCCCAGCATTTT. Residues: CASGEGRYQPQHF. This chain uses TRBV2 with TRBJ1-5; tentatively, D is TRBD1 (5 bases). The germline V gene encodes CDR1 SNHLY and CDR2 FYNNEI. This CDR3 is 13 amino acids long. Complete variable domain (other parts from reference TRBV2 and TRBJ1-5): EPEVTQTPSHQVTQMGQEVILRCVPISNHLYFYWYRQILGQKVEFLVSFYNNEISEKSEIFDDQFSVERPDGSNFTLKIRSTKLEDSAMYFCASGEGRYQPQHFGDGTRLSIL.

This rearrangement joins TRBV5-6 to TRBJ2-3, with D perhaps TRBD2 (5 bases). This CDR3 spans 17 amino acids. Germline loops: CDR1 SGHDT, CDR2 YYEEEE. V was shortened by 0 bases and J by 5 bases, with 19 bases between the two germline ends. Written as DNA, the CDR3 is TGTGCCAGCAGCTTGGTTTCGGATAGGCTTAGCGAAGATACGCAGTATTTT. It codes for CASSLVSDRLSEDTQYF.

V and J are TRBV5-1 and TRBJ1-2, with D possibly being TRBD1 (5 bases). The CDR3 has 12 residues. In germline, CDR1 is SGHRS, CDR2 YFSETQ. V was cut by 3 bases and J by 4 bases, with 7 bases left in between. CDR3 amino acids: CASSSGGYGYTF. The CDR3 DNA follows: TGCGCCAGCAGCTCGGGGGGCTATGGCTACACCTTC.